One sample yielded the 25 T cell receptor beta chains listed below, sequenced in a study of cytomegalovirus exposure and HLA in healthy donors. The PCR contained 60 Vbeta and 13 Jbeta primers. Libraries were prepared by immunoSEQ multiplex PCR; TCRdb keeps only in-frame clonotypes and omits some of them. Of tens of thousands of clones listed, roughly 75% are singletons. Input material: PBMCs. These receptors all stem from a man between 35 and 55 years old in good health and CMV-seronegative.

The J gene is TRBJ1-1, the V gene TRBV7-3; D gene ambiguous. Trimming removed 5 bases at V and 5 bases at J, with 12 bases between. The germline V gene encodes CDR1 SGHTA and CDR2 FQGTGA. The CDR3 loop spans 13 amino acids. CDR3 sequence: CASSRTGRTEAFF. In DNA form, the CDR3 reads TGTGCCAGCAGCCGAACGGGGAGAACTGAAGCTTTCTTT. Filled out from reference TRBV7-3 and TRBJ1-1, the complete variable domain reads GAGVSQTPSNKVTEKGKYVELRCDPISGHTALYWYRQSLGQGPEFLIYFQGTGAADDSGLPNDRFFAVRPEGSVSTLKIQRTERGDSAVYLCASSRTGRTEAFFGQGTRLTVV.

The chain is built from TRBV6-6 and TRBJ2-2; TRBD1 matches 7 bases. The CDR3 sequence is 14 residues long. Germline values: CDR1 MNHNY, CDR2 SVGAGI (reference sequence). The V gene end was trimmed by 6 bases and the J gene end by 4 bases; junction bases not matched to a gene: 5. The CDR3 here is CASSLQGPTGELFF. CDR3 nucleotide sequence: TGTGCCAGCAGCCTACAGGGGCCCACCGGGGAGCTGTTTTTT.

The V and J genes are TRBV4-2 and TRBJ1-2, with a tentative D call TRBD1 (5 bases). Per germline, CDR1 LGHNA and CDR2 YNFKEQ. This CDR3 has 14 amino acids. V was trimmed by 1 base and J by 14 bases, leaving 20 bases between them. The CDR3 here is CASSQGGQTVVWTF. The CDR3 DNA is TGTGCCAGCAGCCAAGGTGGACAAACCGTGGTTTGGACCTTC.

There are a few counts of this clone. The V call is TRBV28, the J call TRBJ1-5; maybe TRBD1 (5 bases). This CDR3 spans 14 amino acids. Per the germline V gene, CDR1 is MDHEN and CDR2 is SYDVKM. Trimming stripped 3 bases from V and 9 bases from J, with 15 bases between. CDR3 loop: CASSFTRVGGPQHF. DNA of the CDR3: TGTGCCAGCAGTTTCACCAGGGTGGGGGGGCCCCAGCATTTT.

The gene calls are TRBV5-1 and TRBJ1-2, with 7 bases that match TRBD1. V lost 4 bases, J lost 4 bases, and 10 bases stayed unmatched. This CDR3 has 15 residues. Germline CDR1 and CDR2: SGHRS and YFSETQ. CDR3 DNA: TGCGCCAGCAGCATAGAGGGGGCAGGTATCTATGGCTACACCTTC. Residues: CASSIEGAGIYGYTF.

This clone appeared once. The chain recombines TRBV9 with TRBJ1-6; no definite D call. Trimming took 1 base from V and 4 from J, leaving 9 bases between them. The germline gives CDR1 SGDLS, CDR2 YYNGEE. This CDR3 has 15 amino acids. As DNA, the CDR3 is TGTGCCAGCAGCGTACAATCGGGATATAATTCACCCCTCCACTTT. Translating it yields CASSVQSGYNSPLHF.

This clone was seen a single time. The rearrangement uses TRBV7-9 and TRBJ2-5; D gene unclear. The germline V gene encodes CDR1 SEHNR and CDR2 FQNEAQ (reference sequence). Trimming left V 6 bases short and J 5 bases short, with 13 bases between. CDR3 length: 13 residues. The CDR3, as DNA: TGTGCCAGCAGAGCTTATTTAGAGGAGACCCAGTACTTC. Amino acids: CASRAYLEETQYF.

This clone was detected only once. The rearrangement links TRBV10-2 to TRBJ2-7; 7 bases agree with TRBD1. In germline, CDR1 is WSHSY, CDR2 SAAADI. V gave up 2 bases and J gave up 6 bases; unmatched junction bases: 4. The CDR3 contains 13 residues. The CDR3 coding sequence is TGCGCCAGCAGTGAGGTAGGGGGCCGCGAGCAGTACTTC. Protein: CASSEVGGREQYF.

This chain uses TRBV6-5 with TRBJ2-5, with a possible D match to TRBD2 (5 bases). CDR3 length equals 14 residues. Germline values: CDR1 MNHEY, CDR2 SVGAGI. V gave up 0 bases and J gave up 6 bases, with 11 bases separating them. CDR3 loop: CASSYSDGVKTQYF. The CDR3 nucleotides read TGTGCCAGCAGTTACTCGGACGGGGTAAAGACCCAGTACTTC.

V usage is TRBV7-6 and J usage is TRBJ2-5; no definite D call. The CDR3 extends over 12 amino acids. V lost 5 bases, J lost 0 bases, and 4 bases lay in between. Germline V CDR1 and CDR2: SGHVS, FNYEAQ. The DNA of the CDR3 is TGTGCCAGCAGCCCCGACCAAGAGACCCAGTACTTC. Encoded protein: CASSPDQETQYF.

There are a few counts of this clone. The rearrangement links TRBV12-2 to TRBJ2-6; the D call TRBD2 from the table was never checked on the DNA. TRBV12-2 is a pseudogene. The CDR3 sequence is 15 residues long. The CDR3 loop is CASRAPGTGANVLTF. The CDR3 region has the DNA TGTGCAAGTCGCGCGCCGGGGACTGGGGCCAACGTCCTGACTTTC.

In this sample, this clone turned up once. This sequence joins TRBV2 and TRBJ1-2; 8 nucleotides agree with TRBD1. The CDR3 has 14 residues. From germline, CDR1 is SNHLY and CDR2 FYNNEI. V lost 6 bases to trimming and J lost 8 bases; unmatched junction nucleotides: 11. In nucleotides, the CDR3 is TGTGCCAGCAGGGGGGACAGGATGTCGGGAGGCTACACCTTC. Amino acids: CASRGDRMSGGYTF. Full variable domain (remainder filled in from reference TRBV2 and TRBJ1-2): EPEVTQTPSHQVTQMGQEVILRCVPISNHLYFYWYRQILGQKVEFLVSFYNNEISEKSEIFDDQFSVERPDGSNFTLKIRSTKLEDSAMYFCASRGDRMSGGYTFGSGTRLTVV.

The gene calls are TRBV4-1 and TRBJ1-2, with 8 bases that match TRBD1. V lost 2 bases, J lost 10 bases, and 9 bases stayed unmatched. Germline assignment: CDR1 MGHRA and CDR2 YSYEKL. The length of the CDR3 is 14 residues. CDR3 protein: CASSQNDRGDIYTF. CDR3 bases: TGCGCCAGCAGCCAAAATGACAGGGGCGACATCTACACCTTC.

This clone occurred a few times. This chain links TRBV4-2 with TRBJ2-1; 10 positions agree with TRBD2. The V gene end was trimmed by 3 bases and the J gene end by 2 bases; junction bases not matched to a gene: 10. CDR3 length: 18 residues. CDR1 is LGHNA, CDR2 YNFKEQ, per germline. Here the CDR3 reads CASSQEERGLAAYNEQFF. CDR3 DNA: TGTGCCAGCAGCCAGGAGGAGCGCGGACTAGCGGCCTACAATGAGCAGTTCTTC.

Concerning this clone itself: Other DNA sequences in the same sample also yield this CDR3. The chain recombines TRBV6-5 with TRBJ2-7; TRBD2 aligns across 7 bases. This CDR3 region has 15 residues. V was clipped by 8 bases and J by 4 bases; unmatched bases: 14. Germline CDR1 and CDR2: MNHEY and SVGAGI. The CDR3 protein is CASSLGGESAYEQYF. The CDR3 bases are TGTGCCAGCTCCTTGGGAGGGGAGAGTGCGTACGAGCAGTACTTC.

V is TRBV6-1 and J is TRBJ2-1; the match to TRBD2 covers 10 bases. Per germline, CDR1 MNHNS and CDR2 SASEGT. With V trimmed by 0 bases and J by 8 bases, 4 bases remained unmatched. The CDR3 is 15 residues long. The CDR3 nucleotides are TGTGCCAGCAGTGAAGCCCCGGGACTAGCGTATGAGCAGTTCTTC. Amino acids: CASSEAPGLAYEQFF.

For the CDR3, the DNA is TGTGCCAGCAGCTTAGGGACAGCGAATTTGAACACTGAAGCTTTCTTT. Protein: CASSLGTANLNTEAFF. The rearrangement joins TRBV11-2 to TRBJ1-1; a weak D match, TRBD1 (6 bases). This CDR3 spans 16 amino acids. CDR1 is SGHAT, CDR2 FQNNGV, per germline. Trimming pared 1 base from V and 0 bases from J, leaving 12 bases between.

This chain links TRBV6-5 with TRBJ2-1; no clear D. The CDR3 has 15 amino acids. Trimming stripped 6 bases from V and 6 bases from J, with 18 bases between. Germline values: CDR1 MNHEY, CDR2 SVGAGI. The CDR3 DNA follows: TGTGCCAGCAGGCCTACAGACCAACTTACCAATGAGCAGTTCTTC. Its protein product is CASRPTDQLTNEQFF.

The V gene is TRBV25-1, the J gene TRBJ2-1; TRBD1 aligns across 7 bases. The germline V gene encodes CDR1 MGHDK and CDR2 SYGVNS. The CDR3 totals 14 residues. V lost 5 bases to trimming and J lost 6 bases; unmatched junction nucleotides: 7. As DNA, the CDR3 is TGTGCCAGCAGTACCCGGACAGGAGGCAATGAGCAGTTCTTC. It translates to CASSTRTGGNEQFF.

V is TRBV19 and J is TRBJ2-1; 8 positions agree with TRBD2. Germline V gene data show CDR1 as LNHDA and CDR2 as SQIVND (reference sequence). The CDR3 is 15 residues long. The V segment lost 10 bases and the J segment 8 bases; nucleotides outside the gene matches: 16. The DNA of the CDR3 is TGTGCCACCATAACGAAGGGACTAGTCAGTGATGAGCAGTTCTTC. Translation gives CATITKGLVSDEQFF. Together with reference TRBV19 and TRBJ2-1, the CDR3 gives the full variable domain: DGGITQSPKYLFRKEGQNVTLSCEQNLNHDAMYWYRQDPGQGLRLIYYSQIVNDFQKGDIAEGYSVSREKKESFPLTVTSAQKNPTAFYLCATITKGLVSDEQFFGPGTRLTVL.

This clone was seen a few times. J is TRBJ1-5 and V is TRBV7-6; D is unclear. Germline V gene lookup returns CDR1 SGHVS and CDR2 FNYEAQ. V shed 0 bases and J shed 7 bases, with 10 bases lying between them. This CDR3 has 14 amino acids. The CDR3 is CASSLAVARQPQHF. CDR3 DNA: TGTGCCAGCAGCTTAGCGGTGGCGCGGCAGCCCCAGCATTTT.

The chain employs TRBV9 and TRBJ1-2, with 10 bases fitting TRBD1. Germline lookup yields CDR1 SGDLS and CDR2 YYNGEE. The CDR3 loop spans 14 amino acids. The trim removed 3 bases at V and 1 base at J, leaving 0 bases unmatched. CDR3 DNA: TGTGCCAGCAGCGGGACAGGGGGTAACTATGGCTACACCTTC. This sequence encodes CASSGTGGNYGYTF.

In this sample, this clone turned up a few times. The V gene is TRBV9, the J gene TRBJ2-6; TRBD1 is a possible D gene (5 bases). CDR1 is SGDLS and CDR2 is YYNGEE in the germline V gene. V lost 4 bases, J lost 0 bases, and 14 bases lay in between. CDR3 length: 17 amino acids. CDR3 sequence: CASSMTVGVSGANVLTF. Here the CDR3 DNA reads TGTGCCAGCAGCATGACAGTTGGGGTCTCTGGGGCCAACGTCCTGACTTTC.

The rearrangement links TRBV19 to TRBJ2-2, with D possibly TRBD2 on 6 matching bases. The germline gives CDR1 LNHDA, CDR2 SQIVND (reference sequence). The CDR3 spans 14 residues. V was cut by 4 bases and J by 6 bases, with 12 bases left in between. Here the CDR3 DNA reads TGTGCCAGTAGTACGGGAGTCCTGGCCGGGGAGCTGTTTTTT. Translated, it gives CASSTGVLAGELFF.

The chain combines TRBV4-2 with TRBJ2-7; TRBD2 matches 11 bases. Germline CDR1 reads LGHNA; CDR2 reads YNFKEQ. J was trimmed by 12 bases and V by 0 bases; bases with no gene match: 13. CDR3 length equals 16 residues. CDR3 coding DNA: TGTGCCAGCAGCCAAGACAGTACTAGCGGGAGTTCCAGCCGGTACTTC. Translated, it gives CASSQDSTSGSSSRYF.